The clone carrying this T cell receptor beta chain has only one observation. Per the authors' pipeline: Amplified reference gene primers provided the basis for estimating nucleated cell counts. Measured with immunoSEQ multiplex PCR; TCRdb has only the in-frame clones, and not every one. Clonal size and the V and J genes are those of that table, whereas D and trimming came from the DNA. There are over 250,000 clones in the sample; 88% occur only once, and approximately 0.8% lies in the top ten. The sample is drawn from a study of blood T cell repertoires in COVID-19. Study information: Nucleic acid was either cDNA or gDNA, and it came from T cells, B-cell-depleted T cells, or PBMCs.

V lost 10 bases and J lost 1; bases outside the gene matches: 2. The germline V gene has CDR1 SNHLY and CDR2 FYNNEI. This CDR3 region has 14 residues. The receptor was derived from a woman younger than 45 with acute or convalescent COVID-19. The rearrangement joins TRBV2 to TRBJ2-2; 11 bases align to TRBD2. The sequencing sample was made of peripheral blood. CDR3 in amino acids: CATGLAGNTGELFF. Written as DNA, the CDR3 is TGTGCCACTGGACTAGCGGGGAACACCGGGGAGCTGTTTTTT.